This T cell receptor (beta chain) was recovered during a study of cytomegalovirus exposure and HLA in healthy donors. Study summary: A prior study identified just under 120 million unique TCR beta sequences from 190 million or so T cells.

This clone has only one observation. Its cognate antigen is unknown. Trimming removed 3 bases from V and 7 bases from J, with 7 bases in between. Germline V CDR1 and CDR2: MNHNS, SASEGT. The CDR3 is 12 residues long. Study-wide points: A later examination showed that TCR association rates differed by HLA locus, with DRB1 most and HLA-C fewest. What was likely a sequencing artifact was a cluster of highly shared sequence variants. Specificity for CMV antigens was confirmed in vitro for a few of the CMV-associated chains.

In the PCR, 60 Vbeta and 13 Jbeta primers were used. Measured with immunoSEQ multiplex PCR; TCRdb has only the in-frame clones, and not every one. Of about 110,000 clones listed, around three quarters are singletons. Input material: PBMCs. This chain links TRBV6-1 with TRBJ1-5; D uncertain. The receptor was derived from a man aged 50 or older in good health and CMV-seropositive. Here the CDR3 DNA reads TGTGCCAGCAGTGACCGAGGGCAGCCCCAGCATTTT. Translated, it gives CASSDRGQPQHF.